Below, one T cell receptor (beta chain) is given with its context. The antigen is unknown. The germline V gene encodes CDR1 SQVTM and CDR2 ANQGSEA. This CDR3 has 13 amino acids. The V gene end was trimmed by 7 bases and the J gene end by 5 bases; junction bases not matched to a gene: 6. PCR primers comprised 60 Vbeta and 13 Jbeta primers. Sequenced by immunoSEQ multiplex PCR; TCRdb stores in-frame clones only, minus some. The table has 100,000 to 120,000 clones, about 80% seen once. The data belong to a study of cytomegalovirus exposure and HLA in healthy donors. Overall study findings and caveats: Later, an analysis showed that TCR beta chains associated with HLA were more clonally expanded than others that were equally common.

This receptor was identified in a woman in her sixties or seventies in good health and CMV-seropositive. The chain carries TRBV29-1 and TRBJ2-1; 9 nucleotides agree with TRBD1. The specimen was PBMCs. CDR3 bases: TGCAGCGCGGCGGGACAGGGTCACAATGAGCAGTTCTTC. It translates to CSAAGQGHNEQFF.